Reported below is one T cell receptor beta chain. The data are from a study of T cell responses to AZD1222 COVID-19 vaccine. Germline V gene data show CDR1 as MNHEY and CDR2 as SVGAGI. The CDR3 runs to 14 residues. Trimming pared 7 bases from V and 4 bases from J, leaving 16 bases between. Assay: immunoSEQ multiplex PCR; the TCRdb copy retains only in-frame clones and omits some. The sample lists 90,000 to 150,000 clones; roughly 90% were seen once. This sequence originates from an adult in good health. The specimen was peripheral blood, collected on day 0 of AZD1222 vaccination. This sequence joins TRBV6-5 and TRBJ1-1; D perhaps matches TRBD1 (6 bases). This CDR3 reads CASNTGRGATEAFF. As DNA, the CDR3 is TGTGCCAGCAATACAGGGAGGGGGGCCACTGAAGCTTTCTTT.